What follows are 7 T cell receptor beta chains derived from one specimen sequenced in a study of blood T cell repertoires in COVID-19. TCRdb's table, derived via immunoSEQ multiplex PCR, lists solely in-frame clones and lacks some. The table has 450,000 to 600,000 clones, about 90% seen once. The sample was PBMCs or T cells enriched from blood (not recorded which). The receptors come from a woman younger than 30 who had recovered from COVID-19.

The CDR3 sequence is CASGYLNLTSVTYEQYF. The CDR3, as DNA: TGTGCCAGCGGATACCTGAATTTGACTAGCGTGACCTACGAGCAGTACTTC. V usage is TRBV11-2 and J usage is TRBJ2-7; 8 bases map to TRBD2. CDR1 and CDR2 (germline): SGHAT, FQNNGV. CDR3 length: 17 amino acids. V lost 8 bases to trimming and J lost 2 bases; unmatched junction nucleotides: 17.

The rearrangement links TRBV27 to TRBJ2-7; D unresolved. Trimming stripped 6 bases from V and 2 bases from J, with 11 bases between. The CDR3 runs to 13 residues. CDR1 is MNHEY, CDR2 SMNVEV, per germline (reference sequence). The CDR3 sequence is CASSRPGAYEQYF. CDR3 nucleotides: TGTGCCAGCAGCCGCCCCGGTGCCTACGAGCAGTACTTC.

The chain combines TRBV19 with TRBJ1-1, with D tentatively TRBD1 (5 bases). Deletions cut 7 bases from V and 3 bases from J, with 15 bases between. The CDR3 totals 14 residues. Germline CDR1 is LNHDA and CDR2 is SQIVND (reference sequence). The CDR3 loop is CASTLTGRDTEAFF. The CDR3 DNA sequence: TGTGCCAGTACCTTAACCGGCAGGGACACTGAAGCTTTCTTT.

This chain connects TRBV2 to TRBJ2-2; D not resolved. CDR3 length equals 15 residues. Germline values: CDR1 SNHLY, CDR2 FYNNEI. The ends were cut back, 0 bases at V and 4 bases at J, with 9 bases in the middle. CDR3 sequence: CASSEALGFTGELFF. CDR3 in DNA: TGTGCCAGCAGTGAAGCGCTAGGCTTCACCGGGGAGCTGTTTTTT. The variable domain in full, with the rest retrieved from reference TRBV2 and TRBJ2-2, is EPEVTQTPSHQVTQMGQEVILRCVPISNHLYFYWYRQILGQKVEFLVSFYNNEISEKSEIFDDQFSVERPDGSNFTLKIRSTKLEDSAMYFCASSEALGFTGELFFGEGSRLTVL.

This chain connects TRBV24-1 to TRBJ1-1; 7 nucleotides align to TRBD1. Germline V gives CDR1 KGHDR, CDR2 SFDVKD. V was pared by 3 bases and J by 5 bases, with 5 bases of the junction left unmatched. This CDR3 is built from 14 residues. CDR3 nucleotides: TGTGCCACCAGTGATGCAGGGGGTGCGACTGAAGCTTTCTTT. Residues: CATSDAGGATEAFF.

The chain uses TRBV14 and TRBJ1-1; D remains ambiguous. The CDR3 covers 14 residues. Germline lookup yields CDR1 SGHDN and CDR2 FVKESK. The germline V and J ends were trimmed by 11 bases and 3 bases, with 19 bases remaining between them. CDR3 coding DNA: TGTGCCTACGATGTATTTGGCCTTCACACTGAAGCTTTCTTT. It is translated as CAYDVFGLHTEAFF.

This chain uses TRBV5-4 with TRBJ2-3; 8 bases agree with TRBD1. CDR1 and CDR2 (germline): SGHNT, YYREEE (reference sequence). The CDR3 runs 16 residues. Trimming cost V 4 bases and J 2 bases; bases outside gene matches: 9. The CDR3 loop is CASSPDRVLATDTQYF. Written as DNA, the CDR3 is TGTGCCAGCAGCCCGGACAGGGTTTTAGCCACAGATACGCAGTATTTT.